What follows describes a single T cell receptor (beta chain). In the study's own analysis: Researchers report that nucleated cell counts were estimated from reference gene primer amplification. Clones were read by immunoSEQ multiplex PCR, and TCRdb kept only the in-frame ones, dropping some. The V and J calls and clone size were taken over from that table, and D and trimming were inferred from the DNA. Among fewer than 200,000 clones listed, about 88% were seen once. This specimen belongs to a study of blood T cell repertoires in COVID-19. Study summary: The samples span acute and convalescent COVID-19 from the United States, Italy and Spain. PBMCs, B-cell-depleted T cells, or T cells provided the cDNA or gDNA that made up the material.

The germline CDR1 and CDR2 sequences are SGHRS and YFSETQ. CDR3 length: 16 residues. V dropped 1 base and J dropped 5; count of bases not matched to a gene: 11. The sequence was obtained from a man aged 18 to 29 who had recovered from COVID-19. Sequences were obtained from peripheral blood. The rearrangement links TRBV5-1 to TRBJ2-5, with 7 bases matching TRBD2. The CDR3 here is CASSLSVDPGRETQYF. CDR3 sequence (DNA): TGCGCCAGCAGCTTGTCGGTCGACCCCGGGAGGGAGACCCAGTACTTC.